This paragraph covers one T cell receptor (beta chain) sequence. Its antigen is undetermined. The entry originates in a study of T cell responses to AZD1222 COVID-19 vaccine. Pooled samples include second doses given at about 4 or 12 weeks. Assay used: immunoSEQ multiplex PCR; TCRdb lists only in-frame clones, some missing. This sample has about 130,000 clones, with about 93% found just once. Study outcomes and limitations: Targets within unmutated variant regions were reportedly found for nearly half of spike-specific TCRs. AZD1222 recipients seropositive at baseline numbered only 5 to 7. The donor group comprised mostly white British people and more females; the analysis possibly underestimated clonal diversity.

Trimming removed 4 bases from V and 2 bases from J, with 8 bases in between. Per germline, CDR1 LGHNA and CDR2 YNFKEQ. The CDR3 contains 14 residues. The receptor's source is an adult who received the AZD1222 COVID-19 vaccine. V usage is TRBV4-2 and J usage is TRBJ2-2; TRBD1 might be the D (5 bases). This sample comprised peripheral blood, obtained 28 days after the second AZD1222 dose. CDR3 sequence (DNA): TGTGCCAGCAGCCCCAGGGTTAACACCGGGGAGCTGTTTTTT. Translated: CASSPRVNTGELFF.